The rows below give T cell receptor beta chains drawn from one sample of a study of human T cells and chemical hapten exposure. TCRdb re-called the RACE reads through MiXCR, storing one row per CDR3 protein. The sample carries about 82,000 distinct CDR3 sequences, 10% to 15% recorded once. The material was whole blood, obtained in connection with sensitization to the hapten diphenylcyclopropenone (DPC). These receptor sequences come from a woman aged 45-65 years with alopecia areata. Some clones in this sample may be carry-over from other donors' samples. Both conserved end residues are part of each CDR3. D genes are given only for firm matches. Rows give clone size only sometimes, using once, few, many, or a class for an expanded clone.

cdr3_nt,cdr3_aa,v_call,j_call,clone_size,d_call
TGTGCCAGCAGCCCCGGGACTAGCGGGAGCGTTGCAGATACGCAGTATTTT,CASSPGTSGSVADTQYF,TRBV6-5,TRBJ2-3,few,TRBD2
TGCGCCAGCAGCTTGGTGCCAAACAGCAATAGCAATGAGCAGTTCTTC,CASSLVPNSNSNEQFF,TRBV5-1,TRBJ2-1,NA,NA
TGTGCCAGCAGTGAAGGCGGAGGTGGCCATTTAAGGAAAGAGCAGTTCTTC,CASSEGGGGHLRKEQFF,TRBV6-1,TRBJ2-1,many,NA
TGTGCCAGCAGTCCCCCTAGCGTACAAGAGACCCAGTACTTC,CASSPPSVQETQYF,TRBV12-3/TRBV12-4,TRBJ2-5,NA,NA
TGTGCCAGCAGCTTAGGATTGGGGGGAGCGGCTGAAAAACTGTTTTTT,CASSLGLGGAAEKLFF,TRBV11-2,TRBJ1-4,few,NA
TGCAGCGTTGAGACAGGGGTCAATCAGCCCCAGCATTTT,CSVETGVNQPQHF,TRBV29-1,TRBJ1-5,many,TRBD1
TGTGCCAGCAGTCGAAGGGGATATGGCTACACCTTC,CASSRRGYGYTF,TRBV3-1,TRBJ1-2,few,NA
TGTGCCAGCAGCGCCATGGGAACCTACGAGCAGTACTTC,CASSAMGTYEQYF,TRBV25-1,TRBJ2-7,few,NA
TGCAGCGTTGCTACAGGGGGCAATGGCTACACCTTC,CSVATGGNGYTF,TRBV29-1,TRBJ1-2,many,TRBD1
TGCAGTGCTAGCGAACTGGGCGGGAGGAGGAGATACGAGCAGTACTTC,CSASELGGRRRYEQYF,TRBV20-1,TRBJ2-7,few,TRBD2
TGCAGTGCTAGAGGGAACAGGGCTTTCGTGGGAACTGAAGCTTTCTTT,CSARGNRAFVGTEAFF,TRBV20-1,TRBJ1-1,many,NA
TGTGCCAGCAGCGTAACAAGCGTGAACACCGGGGAGCTGTTTTTT,CASSVTSVNTGELFF,TRBV9,TRBJ2-2,NA,NA
TGTGCCAGCAGCCCCGGACTAGTGCGCACCGGGGAGCTGTTTTTT,CASSPGLVRTGELFF,TRBV9,TRBJ2-2,NA,TRBD2
TGTGCCAGCAGCTTAATCTTCGGCGATGGCTACACCTTC,CASSLIFGDGYTF,TRBV7-6,TRBJ1-2,NA,NA
TGTGCCAGCAGGAAGAGCGTGGGCACTGAAGCTTTCTTT,CASRKSVGTEAFF,TRBV28,TRBJ1-1,NA,NA
TGTGCCAGTAGTATGACAGATACGCAGTATTTT,CASSMTDTQYF,TRBV19,TRBJ2-3,few,NA
TGCAGTGCTAGAGATCTACGGACAGGGCCCTACGAGCAGTACTTC,CSARDLRTGPYEQYF,TRBV20-1,TRBJ2-7,NA,TRBD1
TGTGCCAGCAGTCCCATCGGCGCGCGACAGAGCTCCTACGAGCAGTACTTC,CASSPIGARQSSYEQYF,TRBV12-3/TRBV12-4,TRBJ2-7,NA,NA
TGCAGCGTTGAGAGATCCATAGGTGGCTACACCTTC,CSVERSIGGYTF,TRBV29-1,TRBJ1-2,many,NA
TGTGCCAGCAGTTACGAAAACAACCTGCGGGGGTCTACCAAAAACATTCAGTACTTC,CASSYENNLRGSTKNIQYF,TRBV6-6,TRBJ2-4,many,TRBD2
TGTGCCGGGCGGGCGTTCACCGGGGAGCTGTTTTTT,CAGRAFTGELFF,TRBV3-1,TRBJ2-2,NA,NA
TGTGCCAGCAGTTTCGCAGGGGGTGTCACTGAAGCTTTCTTT,CASSFAGGVTEAFF,TRBV12-3/TRBV12-4,TRBJ1-1,NA,TRBD1
TGTGCCAGCAGCTGGTCAGGGGGCGGTGATGGCTACACCTTC,CASSWSGGGDGYTF,TRBV7-9,TRBJ1-2,NA,TRBD1
TGTGCCAGCCGATTCTCGGGTCCCGCCAACACTGAAGCTTTCTTT,CASRFSGPANTEAFF,TRBV18,TRBJ1-1,NA,NA
TGCAGCGTTGGTCAGGGGGTAAAGGGTGAGCAGTTCTTC,CSVGQGVKGEQFF,TRBV29-1,TRBJ2-1,medium-sized,TRBD1
TGTGCCAGCAGTTACTCTACAGCTCCTAATGAAAAACTGTTTTTT,CASSYSTAPNEKLFF,TRBV6-2/TRBV6-3,TRBJ1-4,many,NA
TGTGCCAGCAGACCGGGACTACGTACCGGGGAGCTGTTTTTT,CASRPGLRTGELFF,TRBV2,TRBJ2-2,many,TRBD2
TGTGCCAGCAGCTTCCTAGCGGGAGGGCCGGCCAAAAACATTCAGTACTTC,CASSFLAGGPAKNIQYF,TRBV5-6,TRBJ2-4,few,TRBD2
TGTGCCAGCAGTGATAGGACCACTGAAGCTTTCTTT,CASSDRTTEAFF,TRBV6-1,TRBJ1-1,NA,NA
TGCGCCAGCAGCTTGGAGGCGGCCGGCGCAGATACGCAGTATTTT,CASSLEAAGADTQYF,TRBV5-1,TRBJ2-3,NA,NA
TGTGCCAGCGGCAGGGAGAGCTCCTATAATTCACCCCTCCACTTT,CASGRESSYNSPLHF,TRBV12-3/TRBV12-4,TRBJ1-6,few,NA
TGTGCCAGCAGTGAAGCGGGCACAGATACGCAGTATTTT,CASSEAGTDTQYF,TRBV2,TRBJ2-3,few,NA
TGCAGCCCCTTTCCGGGCGAACACAATGAGCAGTTCTTC,CSPFPGEHNEQFF,TRBV20-1,TRBJ2-1,NA,NA
TGCAGCGGGGGACACCAGAACACTGAAGCTTTCTTT,CSGGHQNTEAFF,TRBV29-1,TRBJ1-1,many,NA
TGCGCCAGCAGCGGGGGACTAGCGGGAGGCGGAGAGACCCAGTACTTC,CASSGGLAGGGETQYF,TRBV5-1,TRBJ2-5,many,TRBD2
TGCAGTGCCGATAGCTCCGGGGGTACAGATACGCAGTATTTT,CSADSSGGTDTQYF,TRBV20-1,TRBJ2-3,NA,NA
TGTGCCAGCAGCCTAAGGGTGGTACTAGCGGGAGCCACCGGACCCAGGGGTGAGCAGTTCTTC,CASSLRVVLAGATGPRGEQFF,TRBV7-2,TRBJ2-1,many,TRBD2
TGTGCCAGCAGCGGACATTCGAAGGCTGAAGCTTTCTTT,CASSGHSKAEAFF,TRBV7-2,TRBJ1-1,NA,NA
TGTGCCAGCAGCTTACGACCCGGCCCCCAGTACTTC,CASSLRPGPQYF,TRBV7-6,TRBJ2-5,NA,NA
TGTGCCAGCAGTGAAGAGGGGGCTTACAAAAACATTCAGTACTTC,CASSEEGAYKNIQYF,TRBV2,TRBJ2-4,many,TRBD1
TGTGCCAGCGCGGGGACAGGGAAGTTCAATGGCTACACCTTC,CASAGTGKFNGYTF,TRBV6-6,TRBJ1-2,many,TRBD1
TGTGCCAGCAGCCCAGATTCATTTGGACGGGCCTACGAGCAGTACTTC,CASSPDSFGRAYEQYF,TRBV7-9,TRBJ2-7,many,NA
TGCAGCGTCGGACAGGGAGGTCAGCCCCAGCATTTT,CSVGQGGQPQHF,TRBV29-1,TRBJ1-5,NA,TRBD1
TGTGCCAGCAGCCCTCCGGGGGGTGAAAAACTGTTTTTT,CASSPPGGEKLFF,TRBV6-6,TRBJ1-4,few,NA
TGCAGTGCTAGAGATCCGGATCCGGGACCCCGAGATCCCTACGAGCAGTACTTC,CSARDPDPGPRDPYEQYF,TRBV20-1,TRBJ2-7,many,NA
TGTGCCAGCACCACTTCACCCGCGGGGTACAATGAGCAGTTCTTC,CASTTSPAGYNEQFF,TRBV11-2,TRBJ2-1,many,NA
TGTGCCAGCAGCTTGGCGCGGGGCAATGAGCAGTTCTTC,CASSLARGNEQFF,TRBV11-1,TRBJ2-1,many,NA
TGTGCCAGCAGTCCTGTGGGACTATTGGCATCAGGGGGGACCCAGTACTTC,CASSPVGLLASGGTQYF,TRBV7-2,TRBJ2-5,many,NA
TGTGCCAGCAGGGAACAACTAGCCACCGGGGAGCTGTTTTTT,CASREQLATGELFF,TRBV2,TRBJ2-2,many,NA
TGTGCCAGCGGTAGCGGGAATTACAATGAGCAGTTCTTC,CASGSGNYNEQFF,TRBV13,TRBJ2-1,many,TRBD2
TGTGCCAGCAGCCACCTAGGAAACACTGAAGCTTTCTTT,CASSHLGNTEAFF,TRBV11-2,TRBJ1-1,many,NA
TGTGCCAGCAGCACCCCAGGGACTAGAATTAGCTTC,CASSTPGTRISF,TRBV7-3,TRBJ2-1,NA,TRBD2
TGTGCCAGCAGCTTAGCCTCCGGGGAGCTGTTTTTT,CASSLASGELFF,TRBV11-3,TRBJ2-2,few,NA
TGCGCCAGCAGCTTGGGGCCCGCCGGGGACAATGAGCAGTTCTTC,CASSLGPAGDNEQFF,TRBV5-1,TRBJ2-1,few,NA
TGTGCCAGCAGCTTGCCGGGACAGGGGAACACCGGGGAGCTGTTTTTT,CASSLPGQGNTGELFF,TRBV7-9,TRBJ2-2,few,TRBD1
TGTGCCAGCAGTTTAATGATGGCTGGATTCAACTCACCCCTCCACTTT,CASSLMMAGFNSPLHF,TRBV27,TRBJ1-6,many,NA
TGCAGCACATACAGGGGTCAGGGAGAGACCCAGTACTTC,CSTYRGQGETQYF,TRBV29-1,TRBJ2-5,NA,TRBD1
TGTGCCAGCAGCTTACAGGGCGGAAACACCATATATTTT,CASSLQGGNTIYF,TRBV5-4,TRBJ1-3,few,NA
TGTGCCAGCAGCTTTACGGATCGTAATGAGCAGTTCTTC,CASSFTDRNEQFF,TRBV5-4,TRBJ2-1,few,NA